The sequence of this T cell receptor beta chain was determined in a study of HIV-infected patients and healthy controls. Follow-up blood was drawn about 14 weeks, roughly three months, after antiretroviral therapy began. No cell fractionation was done, so the repertoire covers all unsorted peripheral blood T cells. The CDR3 runs 17 residues. Germline CDR1 MNHEY, CDR2 SVGAGI. The ends lost 4 bases at V and 4 bases at J; junction bases unmatched: 11. Alpha and beta constant-region primers primed reverse transcription of approximately 460 ng RNA. Each of the alpha and beta chains got its own library through chain-specific third strand synthesis with indices. One primer pair amplified all rearrangements per chain; each cDNA got molecular barcodes. TCRdb passed the 5' RACE reads through MiXCR, listing each CDR3 protein once. The sample contains 8,500 to 9,000 distinct CDR3 sequences, about 8.4% of which appear only once.

The sequencing used blood, collected during antiretroviral therapy. The sequence was obtained from an adult with HIV infection. This chain connects TRBV6-5 to TRBJ2-2, with 8 positions matching TRBD2. CDR3 sequence reads: CASSSLPGGRSTGELFF. The CDR3 DNA reads TGTGCCAGCAGTTCTCTTCCGGGAGGGAGGAGCACCGGGGAGCTGTTTTTT.